This is a list of T cell receptor beta chains from one sample in a study of shared clonotypes between healthy human individuals. This table comes from immunoSEQ multiplex PCR, and its TCRdb copy is limited to in-frame clones, with some not included. The data show about 1.5 million clones, under 99% seen once. Sequencing input: naive CD4+ T cells sorted from blood. The receptors shown here come from a man aged 25-40 years in good health. Both conserved end residues are part of each CDR3. Each record gives: J gene, V gene, D gene, clone size, CDR3 DNA, CDR3 protein. A D gene is named only where the DNA matches it firmly. Only some rows state a clone size, as once, few, many or a class for expanded clones.

TRBJ2-3 | TRBV13 | - | - | TGTGCCAGCAGCTTAGTTAACCAGGCTGCGCAGTATTTT | CASSLVNQAAQYF
TRBJ2-7 | TRBV5-4 | TRBD1 | - | TGTGCCAGCAGCGGCCGGGACAGGGGCCCCGGGGAGCAGTACTTC | CASSGRDRGPGEQYF
TRBJ2-7 | TRBV5-6 | - | - | TGTGCCAGCAGCTTGGGGGGAGACGGCTACGAGCAGTACTTC | CASSLGGDGYEQYF
TRBJ2-7 | TRBV10-3 | TRBD1 | - | TGTGCCATCAGTGAGTTTACTGCAGGGGGCCGCGAGCAGTACTTC | CAISEFTAGGREQYF
TRBJ2-3 | TRBV7-8 | - | - | TGTGCCAGCAGCTTAGCTGCTAGCTACTCAAGCACAGATACGCAGTATTTT | CASSLAASYSSTDTQYF
TRBJ1-4 | TRBV29-1 | TRBD1 | - | TGCAGCGTGGGCACAGGGGGGGGTAATGAAAAACTGTTTTTT | CSVGTGGGNEKLFF
TRBJ1-6 | TRBV2 | - | - | TGTGCCGGCAGGGATTTCTTTGATTCACCCCTCCACTTT | CAGRDFFDSPLHF
TRBJ1-1 | TRBV28 | TRBD1 | - | TGTGCCAGCAGCGTAGGGTTTGGGACAGGGAAGAAGTTGACTGAAGCTTTCTTT | CASSVGFGTGKKLTEAFF
TRBJ2-3 | TRBV4-2 | TRBD2 | - | TGTGCCAGCAGCCAAGATCCTCTTAGCGGGGATACGCAGTATTTT | CASSQDPLSGDTQYF
TRBJ1-2 | TRBV7-7 | - | - | TGTGCTAGCAGCCCATCTCCAGGGTCTGGCTACACCTTC | CASSPSPGSGYTF
TRBJ1-1 | TRBV14 | - | - | TGTGCCAGCAGCCAACGAACCGGGAGCAACACTGAAGCTTTCTTT | CASSQRTGSNTEAFF
TRBJ2-7 | TRBV2 | - | once | TGTGCCAGCGCCCCCTTCCAGGGGCGGAGCTCCTACGAGCAGTACTTC | CASAPFQGRSSYEQYF
TRBJ1-3 | TRBV30 | - | - | TGTGCCTGGTTGCAGGGGCACTCTGGAAACACCATATATTTT | CAWLQGHSGNTIYF
TRBJ1-5 | TRBV19 | - | - | TGTGCCAGTAGTATCGGTGCGTCTGGTAGCAATCAGCCCCAGCATTTT | CASSIGASGSNQPQHF
TRBJ1-2 | TRBV15 | - | - | TGTGCCACCAGCAGAGAAAAGGCGGGCTACACCTTC | CATSREKAGYTF
TRBJ2-7 | TRBV6-1 | - | - | TGTGCCACCACCCTGGGGGGCGTCTATGGCTACGAGCAGTACTTC | CATTLGGVYGYEQYF
TRBJ1-1 | TRBV30 | - | - | TGTGCCGCCGGGGGTAAGAACACTGAAGCTTTCTTT | CAAGGKNTEAFF
TRBJ1-5 | TRBV19 | - | - | TGTGCCAGTATCCCACAGGGAGATAGCAATCAGCCCCAGCATTTT | CASIPQGDSNQPQHF
TRBJ1-5 | TRBV28 | - | - | TGTGCCAGCAGTTTAGATGGAGGTAATCAGCCCCAGCATTTT | CASSLDGGNQPQHF
TRBJ2-7 | TRBV18 | - | once | TGTGCCAGCTCACCAAGGGCAGTCTCCTACGAGCAGTACTTC | CASSPRAVSYEQYF
TRBJ2-3 | TRBV6-6 | - | once | TGTGCCAGCAGTTACGGCGGCACTACCAGGGGGTATTTT | CASSYGGTTRGYF
TRBJ2-7 | TRBV5-6 | - | - | TGTGCCAGCAGCTTGGTGTCTGGATATCGTCGCGAGCAGTACTTC | CASSLVSGYRREQYF
TRBJ2-1 | TRBV23-1 | TRBD2 | - | TGCGCCAGCAGTCAATCGGCGGGAGCCGCCCACAATGAGCAGTTCTTC | CASSQSAGAAHNEQFF
TRBJ1-2 | TRBV28 | - | - | TGTGCCAGCAGTTTATCGGGATCGGGGGTCTATGGCTACACCTTC | CASSLSGSGVYGYTF
TRBJ2-7 | TRBV7-8 | - | - | TGTGCCAGCAGCTCCGGACACAGCTCCTACGAGCAGTACTTC | CASSSGHSSYEQYF
TRBJ2-1 | TRBV19 | - | - | TGTGCCAGTAGTATCAAGTGGCTAATCTACAATGAGCAGTTCTTC | CASSIKWLIYNEQFF
TRBJ1-4 | TRBV19 | - | - | TGTGCCAGTAGTAGACACCAGGACGGTGTACTGTTTTTT | CASSRHQDGVLFF
TRBJ2-2 | TRBV10-2 | - | - | TGCGCCAGCGGGAGAATAGGCGTAACGAACACCGGGGAGCTGTTTTTT | CASGRIGVTNTGELFF
TRBJ1-3 | TRBV4-2 | TRBD1 | - | TGTGCCAGCAGCCAATACAGGGGGTCTGGAAACACCATATATTTT | CASSQYRGSGNTIYF
TRBJ2-1 | TRBV7-8 | - | once | TGTGCCAGCAGCTTAGAGGTCAGGGGTCTGGATGAGCAGTTCTTC | CASSLEVRGLDEQFF
TRBJ1-5 | TRBV30 | - | - | TGTGCCTGGAGTGCTCTTTTGGGAGCCCAGCATTTT | CAWSALLGAQHF
TRBJ2-5 | TRBV5-1 | - | - | TGCGCCAGCACCCCGGGAAAGGGAGTAACAGAGACCCAGTACTTC | CASTPGKGVTETQYF
TRBJ2-6 | TRBV19 | - | - | TGTGCCAGTACTCTCTTTGGGGCCAACGTCCTGACTTTC | CASTLFGANVLTF
TRBJ2-1 | TRBV11-1 | TRBD2 | - | TGTGCCAGCAGCTTAGTCACCGGGACTAGCGGGAGAAATGAGCAGTTCTTC | CASSLVTGTSGRNEQFF
TRBJ1-5 | TRBV15 | TRBD1 | - | TGTGCCACCAGCAGGACGACAGGGGTCAATCAGCCCCAGCATTTT | CATSRTTGVNQPQHF
TRBJ2-1 | TRBV9 | TRBD1 | - | TGTGCCAGCAGCGTACGACAGGGGGAGGTCGGTGAGCAGTTCTTC | CASSVRQGEVGEQFF
TRBJ2-1 | TRBV7-8 | - | - | TGTGCCAGCAGCTACAGGTGGGACAATGAGCAGTTCTTC | CASSYRWDNEQFF
TRBJ2-3 | TRBV7-9 | - | - | TGTGCCAGCAGTACGCGCGCAGATACGCAGTATTTT | CASSTRADTQYF
TRBJ2-7 | TRBV28 | TRBD2 | - | TGTGCCAGCAGTCAGACAAAGACTAGCTTACCCTACGAGCAGTACTTC | CASSQTKTSLPYEQYF
TRBJ1-3 | TRBV11-3 | - | - | TGTGCCAGCAGCTTGGACATCGGCTCTGGAAACACCATATATTTT | CASSLDIGSGNTIYF
TRBJ2-1 | TRBV7-9 | - | - | TGTGCCAGCAGCTTACACGGCAGCCTTTCTATTGGTGAGCAGTTCTTC | CASSLHGSLSIGEQFF
TRBJ2-2 | TRBV6-6 | - | - | TGTGCCAGCTTTTTCGGGGGTTCGGGCGGGGAGCTGTTTTTT | CASFFGGSGGELFF